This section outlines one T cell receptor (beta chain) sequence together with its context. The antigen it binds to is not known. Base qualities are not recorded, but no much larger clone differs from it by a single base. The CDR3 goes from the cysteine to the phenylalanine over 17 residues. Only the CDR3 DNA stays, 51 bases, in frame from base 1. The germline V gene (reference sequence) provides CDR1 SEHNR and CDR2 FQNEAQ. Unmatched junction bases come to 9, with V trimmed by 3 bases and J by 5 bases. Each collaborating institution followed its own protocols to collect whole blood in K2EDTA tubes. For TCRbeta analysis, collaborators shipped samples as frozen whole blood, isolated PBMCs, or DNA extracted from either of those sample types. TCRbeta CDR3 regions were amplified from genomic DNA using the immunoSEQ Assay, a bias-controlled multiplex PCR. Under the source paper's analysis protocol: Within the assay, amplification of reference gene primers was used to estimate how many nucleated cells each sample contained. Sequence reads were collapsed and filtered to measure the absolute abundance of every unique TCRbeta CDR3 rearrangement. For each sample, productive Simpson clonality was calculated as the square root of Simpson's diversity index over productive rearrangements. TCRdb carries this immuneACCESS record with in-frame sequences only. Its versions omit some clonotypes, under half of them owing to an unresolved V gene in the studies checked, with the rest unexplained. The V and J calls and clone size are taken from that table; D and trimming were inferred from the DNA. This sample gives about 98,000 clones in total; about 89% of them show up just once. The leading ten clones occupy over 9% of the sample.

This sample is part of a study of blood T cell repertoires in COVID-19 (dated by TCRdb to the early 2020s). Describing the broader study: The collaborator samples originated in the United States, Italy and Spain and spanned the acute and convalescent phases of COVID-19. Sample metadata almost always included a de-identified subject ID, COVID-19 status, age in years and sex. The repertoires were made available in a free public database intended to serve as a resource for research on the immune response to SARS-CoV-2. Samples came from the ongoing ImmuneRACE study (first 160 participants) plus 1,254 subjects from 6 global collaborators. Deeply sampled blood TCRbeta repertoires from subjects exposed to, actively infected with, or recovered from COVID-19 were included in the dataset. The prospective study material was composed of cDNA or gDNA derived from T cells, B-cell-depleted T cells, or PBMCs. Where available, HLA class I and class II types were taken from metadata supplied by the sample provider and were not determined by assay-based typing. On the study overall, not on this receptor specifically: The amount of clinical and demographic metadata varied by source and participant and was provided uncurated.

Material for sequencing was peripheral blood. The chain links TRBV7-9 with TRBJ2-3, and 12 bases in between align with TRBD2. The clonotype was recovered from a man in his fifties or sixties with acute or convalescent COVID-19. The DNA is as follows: TGTGCCAGCAGCTTCGAACGACTAGCGGGAGAATTAGATACGCAGTATTTT. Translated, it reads CASSFERLAGELDTQYF.